The 30 T cell receptor beta chains below all came from one sample that was sequenced in a study of CD8 T cells in Susac syndrome (dated by TCRdb to between 2018 and 2020). Receptor amplification or capture employed the immunoSEQ multiplex PCR assay. RNA was extracted using the RNeasy kit, and roughly 0.5 to 1 ug of the RNA was reverse transcribed with random hexamers. The raw public reads went through TCRdb reprocessing: fastp at Q25, MiXCR clone calling, in-frame beta chains kept. Each record represents a unique CDR3 protein, reported with the most common genes and DNA among its rows. Within this sample are some 150,000 distinct CDR3 sequences, with roughly 94% of them counted one time only. The top ten constitute under 0.095% of the sample. Input material: CD4+ T cells from PBMCs. All receptors derive from a human donor in good health.

The chain is built from TRBV2 and TRBJ1-5, with D possibly matching TRBD1 (5 bases). Germline V gene lookup returns CDR1 SNHLY and CDR2 FYNNEI. This CDR3 contains 14 residues. Trimming removed 2 bases from V and 7 bases from J, with 12 bases in between. CDR3 protein: CASSETRGGQPQHF. CDR3 sequence (DNA): TGTGCCAGCAGTGAAACGAGGGGAGGCCAGCCCCAGCATTTT.

The V call is TRBV19, the J call TRBJ2-7, with D unclear. Trimming cost V 3 bases and J 7 bases, with 13 bases left between them. This CDR3 is 13 amino acids long. Germline loops: CDR1 LNHDA, CDR2 SQIVND (reference sequence). The CDR3 bases are TGTGCCAGTAGTATTAAGACCTCCGGAGAGCAGTACTTC. Residues: CASSIKTSGEQYF. Full variable domain (missing parts from reference TRBV19 and TRBJ2-7): DGGITQSPKYLFRKEGQNVTLSCEQNLNHDAMYWYRQDPGQGLRLIYYSQIVNDFQKGDIAEGYSVSREKKESFPLTVTSAQKNPTAFYLCASSIKTSGEQYFGPGTRLTVT.

The chain recombines TRBV25-1 with TRBJ2-1, with D unclear. The CDR3 length is 14 residues. The V and J ends lost 4 bases and 6 bases respectively, with 13 bases between them. CDR1 MGHDK and CDR2 SYGVNS come from the germline V gene. The chain's CDR3 is CASSGSQRVNEQFF. The CDR3 DNA is TGTGCCAGCAGTGGGAGTCAAAGGGTCAATGAGCAGTTCTTC.

This chain connects TRBV18 to TRBJ2-5; 8 bases fit TRBD1. CDR1 is KGHSH and CDR2 is LQKENI in the germline V gene. The V and J ends lost 6 bases and 5 bases, in that order; junction bases with no gene match: 8. The CDR3 sequence is 14 residues long. CDR3 sequence reads: CASSGQGREETQYF. The CDR3 DNA reads as TGTGCCAGCTCCGGACAGGGAAGAGAGGAGACCCAGTACTTC.

The rearrangement uses TRBV12-3 or TRBV12-4 and TRBJ2-2; D gene uncertain. V was trimmed by 6 bases and J by 4 bases, leaving 24 bases between them. This CDR3 spans 18 amino acids. The CDR3 here is CASSLFVFFNRSTGELFF. The CDR3 coding sequence is TGTGCCAGCAGCTTATTCGTATTTTTCAATAGGAGCACCGGGGAGCTGTTTTTT.

This clonotype was detected a few times. V gene TRBV29-1 combines with J gene TRBJ2-1; maybe TRBD2 (6 bases). Per germline, CDR1 SQVTM and CDR2 ANQGSEA. The CDR3 consists of 16 residues. Trimming stripped 7 bases from V and 3 bases from J, with 22 bases between. The CDR3 sequence: CSAVKGKAGLYNEQFF. In nucleotides, the CDR3 is TGCAGCGCTGTGAAGGGGAAAGCGGGCCTCTACAATGAGCAGTTCTTC.

This chain uses TRBV10-3 with TRBJ1-1; no firm D call. The CDR3 runs 12 residues. The germline V gene has CDR1 ENHRY and CDR2 SYGVKD. Trimming removed 10 bases from V and 0 bases from J, with 9 bases in between. The CDR3 DNA follows: TGTGCCACCTCCCAGTTGAACACTGAAGCTTTCTTT. Its protein is CATSQLNTEAFF.

The gene calls are TRBV7-2 and TRBJ2-1, with 9 bases that match TRBD2. CDR3 size: 17 residues. Germline V CDR1 and CDR2: SGHTA, FQGNSA. Trimming cost V 5 bases and J 6 bases; bases outside gene matches: 14. Written as DNA, the CDR3 is TGTGCCAGCAGCCTTGGTATATCCGGGACTAGCTTCAATGAGCAGTTCTTC. It encodes CASSLGISGTSFNEQFF. Looking up the rest from reference TRBV7-2 and TRBJ2-1 gives the full variable domain: GAGVSQSPSNKVTEKGKDVELRCDPISGHTALYWYRQSLGQGLEFLIYFQGNSAPDKSGLPSDRFSAERTGGSVSTLTIQRTQQEDSAVYLCASSLGISGTSFNEQFFGPGTRLTVL.

The chain uses TRBV5-4 and TRBJ2-1, with 9 positions matching TRBD2. The CDR3 length is 18 residues. Germline CDR1 SGHNT, CDR2 YYREEE (reference sequence). J lost 1 base, V lost 0 bases, and 8 bases had no gene match. CDR3 DNA: TGTGCCAGCAGCTTGGCCCAGCTAGCGGGGCTATCCTACAATGAGCAGTTCTTC. Amino acids: CASSLAQLAGLSYNEQFF.

The CDR3 DNA reads TGTGCCAGCAGTTTCCGACGGGGCACTGAAGCTTTCTTT. Translated: CASSFRRGTEAFF. The genes are TRBV27 and TRBJ1-1; D gene uncertain. From germline, CDR1 is MNHEY and CDR2 SMNVEV (reference sequence). With 3 bases removed from V and 4 bases from J, the gap between germline ends came to 9 bases. The CDR3 is 13 residues long.

This clonotype has a single count. V gene TRBV7-2 combines with J gene TRBJ2-7; D gene ambiguous. The germline CDR1 and CDR2 sequences are SGHTA and FQGNSA. Between the trimmed V and J ends, which lost 1 base and 7 bases, there was a span of 14 bases. This CDR3 spans 14 amino acids. CDR3 bases: TGTGCCAGCAGCTTAGGGACGGCCGTATGGGAGCAGTACTTC. It specifies CASSLGTAVWEQYF.

V is TRBV6-1 and J is TRBJ2-3; no reliable D call. Trimming took off 5 bases at V and 2 bases at J, with 14 bases between the two ends. The CDR3 extends over 15 amino acids. Germline CDR1 and CDR2: MNHNS and SASEGT. CDR3 sequence: CASSPPLGPTDTQYF. In nucleotides, the CDR3 is TGTGCCAGCAGTCCCCCCTTAGGACCCACAGATACGCAGTATTTT.

This clonotype was observed a handful of times. The J gene is TRBJ2-7, the V gene TRBV3-1, with a weak D call TRBD2 (5 bases). The length of the CDR3 is 15 residues. Germline V gene sequence: CDR1 LGHDT, CDR2 YNNKEL (reference sequence). The V end lost 2 bases, the J end lost 7 bases, and 18 bases lay between the germline ends. The CDR3: CASSQNGIRTKEQYF. The CDR3 coding sequence is TGTGCCAGCAGCCAAAACGGGATCCGAACTAAGGAGCAGTACTTC.

The chain carries TRBV29-1 and TRBJ1-4; 7 nucleotides match TRBD1. The CDR3 is 14 amino acids. V dropped 2 bases and J dropped 10; count of bases not matched to a gene: 10. CDR1 is SQVTM, CDR2 ANQGSEA, per germline. The CDR3 sequence is CSVERGGYGGKLFF. CDR3 sequence (DNA): TGCAGCGTTGAAAGAGGGGGCTATGGCGGAAAACTGTTTTTT. The full variable domain, in which reference TRBV29-1 and TRBJ1-4 provide the parts outside the CDR3, is SAVISQKPSRDICQRGTSLTIQCQVDSQVTMMFWYRQQPGQSLTLIATANQGSEATYESGFVIDKFPISRPNLTFSTLTVSNMSPEDSSIYLCSVERGGYGGKLFFGSGTQLSVL.

The chain uses TRBV5-1 and TRBJ2-3, with TRBD2 matching 16 bases. Trimming cost V 4 bases and J 4 bases; bases outside gene matches: 3. From germline, CDR1 is SGHRS and CDR2 YFSETQ. This CDR3 is built from 16 residues. The CDR3 sequence is CASSHGTSGRADTQYF. Here the CDR3 DNA reads TGCGCCAGCAGCCATGGGACTAGCGGGAGGGCAGATACGCAGTATTTT.

This chain uses TRBV30 with TRBJ1-1; D is ambiguous. Germline V gives CDR1 GTSNPN, CDR2 SVGIG (reference sequence). There are 11 residues in the CDR3. V was clipped by 4 bases and J by 6 bases, with 9 bases between them. The CDR3 nucleotides read TGTGCCTGGAATCGATTGTCTGAAGCTTTCTTT. Translated, it gives CAWNRLSEAFF.

The V gene is TRBV30, the J gene TRBJ2-1; 7 positions agree with TRBD2. Germline V gene lookup returns CDR1 GTSNPN and CDR2 SVGIG (reference sequence). Unmatched junction bases numbered 7, after V lost 2 bases and J lost 12 bases. The CDR3 is 12 amino acids. In DNA form, the CDR3 reads TGTGCCTGGAGTCCCGGACTAGTCTCGCAGTTCTTC. Its protein is CAWSPGLVSQFF.

The V call is TRBV3-1, the J call TRBJ2-3, with D tentatively TRBD2 (6 bases). The germline V gene has CDR1 LGHDT and CDR2 YNNKEL (reference sequence). Between the trimmed V and J ends, which lost 0 bases and 2 bases, there was a span of 12 bases. CDR3 length equals 16 residues. DNA of the CDR3: TGTGCCAGCAGCCAAGACTACCGGGGGATCACAGATACGCAGTATTTT. Its protein is CASSQDYRGITDTQYF.

The chain is built from TRBV2 and TRBJ1-2; D unresolved. The CDR3 length is 14 residues. Germline V gives CDR1 SNHLY, CDR2 FYNNEI. Between the trimmed V and J ends, which lost 3 bases and 2 bases, there was a span of 10 bases. CDR3 bases: TGTGCCAGCAGTGAGATAGGGCGGAACTATGGCTACACCTTC. This codes for CASSEIGRNYGYTF. The whole variable domain, filled in from reference TRBV2 and TRBJ1-2, reads EPEVTQTPSHQVTQMGQEVILRCVPISNHLYFYWYRQILGQKVEFLVSFYNNEISEKSEIFDDQFSVERPDGSNFTLKIRSTKLEDSAMYFCASSEIGRNYGYTFGSGTRLTVV.

The chain combines TRBV29-1 with TRBJ2-7; 11 bases fit TRBD2. Germline lookup yields CDR1 SQVTM and CDR2 ANQGSEA. The length of the CDR3 is 18 residues. Unmatched junction bases numbered 14, after V lost 4 bases and J lost 0 bases. The CDR3 region is CSVVGAGTSGRLSYEQYF. The CDR3 DNA sequence: TGCAGCGTTGTTGGTGCCGGGACTAGCGGAAGGCTCTCCTACGAGCAGTACTTC.

This chain connects TRBV7-2 to TRBJ2-1; D remains ambiguous. V lost 5 bases and J 10 bases, leaving 9 bases between the germline ends. CDR3 length: 11 residues. In germline, CDR1 is SGHTA, CDR2 FQGNSA. CDR3 loop: CASSPSREQFF. In nucleotides, the CDR3 is TGTGCCAGCAGCCCGTCCAGAGAGCAGTTCTTC.

The chain links TRBV6-5 to TRBJ2-7, with 8 bases aligning to TRBD2. CDR3 length: 17 residues. V shed 0 bases, J shed 0 bases, and the junction held 7 bases outside the gene matches. Germline V lookup: CDR1 MNHEY, CDR2 SVGAGI. The CDR3 loop is CASSYSTVAGSSYEQYF. The CDR3 DNA sequence: TGTGCCAGCAGTTACTCGACAGTAGCGGGGAGCTCCTACGAGCAGTACTTC.

The gene calls are TRBV7-2 and TRBJ2-7; maybe TRBD2 (5 bases). The CDR3 is 18 amino acids. Germline loops: CDR1 SGHTA, CDR2 FQGNSA. V lost 5 bases and J lost 0, with 23 bases in between. DNA for the CDR3: TGTGCCAGCAGCCCCCTGAGAGCGGCCCTCCCCATCTCCTACGAGCAGTACTTC. It is translated as CASSPLRAALPISYEQYF.

The chain joins TRBV30 to TRBJ2-7, with D possibly TRBD2 on 8 matching bases. V lost 1 base, J lost 1 base, and 26 bases lay in between. The germline V gene has CDR1 GTSNPN and CDR2 SVGIG (reference sequence). The CDR3 is 19 amino acids. CDR3 DNA: TGTGCCTGGAGTGCCTGGACAGGTGGCCTAGCGGGTCTTTCCTACGAGCAGTACTTC. Amino acid sequence: CAWSAWTGGLAGLSYEQYF. The complete variable domain, with remaining parts taken from reference TRBV30 and TRBJ2-7, reads SQTIHQWPATLVQPVGSPLSLECTVEGTSNPNLYWYRQAAGRGLQLLFYSVGIGQISSEVPQNLSASRPQDRQFILSSKKLLLSDSGFYLCAWSAWTGGLAGLSYEQYFGPGTRLTVT.

The chain carries TRBV12-3 or TRBV12-4 and TRBJ2-7, with D uncertain. There are 14 residues in the CDR3. Trimming took 3 bases from V and 3 from J, leaving 12 bases between them. The CDR3 reads CASSLGRNLYEQYF. Here the CDR3 DNA reads TGTGCCAGCAGTTTGGGCAGAAATCTCTACGAGCAGTACTTC.

The genes are TRBV28 and TRBJ1-1; D unresolved. The CDR3 loop spans 14 amino acids. Germline CDR1 reads MDHEN; CDR2 reads SYDVKM. Trimming shortened V by 10 bases and J by 5 bases, and 20 bases separated the two germline ends. The CDR3 bases are TGTGCCACTACCACAACTTTTAAAGGGACTGAAGCTTTCTTT. It is translated as CATTTTFKGTEAFF.

The V call is TRBV29-1, the J call TRBJ1-4; 10 bases fit TRBD1. Germline V gene lookup returns CDR1 SQVTM and CDR2 ANQGSEA. This CDR3 region has 14 residues. Trimming at V came to 6 bases and at J to 6 bases, leaving 7 bases not matched to a gene. The CDR3 DNA sequence: TGCAGCGTCAGGAGGGACAGGGGCGATGAAAAACTGTTTTTT. Translation: CSVRRDRGDEKLFF. Using reference TRBV29-1 and TRBJ1-4 for the parts outside the CDR3, the full variable domain is SAVISQKPSRDICQRGTSLTIQCQVDSQVTMMFWYRQQPGQSLTLIATANQGSEATYESGFVIDKFPISRPNLTFSTLTVSNMSPEDSSIYLCSVRRDRGDEKLFFGSGTQLSVL.

The J gene is TRBJ1-1, the V gene TRBV20-1; D ambiguous. V lost 0 bases to trimming and J lost 11 bases, with 13 bases between them. The germline gives CDR1 DFQATT, CDR2 SNEGSKA (reference sequence). This CDR3 is built from 12 residues. The CDR3: CSARDVLNRAFF. The CDR3 region has the DNA TGCAGTGCTAGAGATGTGCTGAACCGGGCTTTCTTT.

This rearrangement joins TRBV6-5 to TRBJ2-3; 7 nucleotides align to TRBD1. Germline V CDR1 and CDR2: MNHEY, SVGAGI. CDR3 length: 17 residues. The trim removed 0 bases at V and 0 bases at J, leaving 6 bases unmatched. CDR3 coding DNA: TGTGCCAGCAGTTACTCGATCGGGACAGCAAGCACAGATACGCAGTATTTT. This encodes CASSYSIGTASTDTQYF.

V usage is TRBV20-1 and J usage is TRBJ2-7; a possible D gene is TRBD1 (5 bases). V was pared by 3 bases and J by 0 bases, with 12 bases between. CDR3 length: 14 residues. Germline loops: CDR1 DFQATT, CDR2 SNEGSKA (reference sequence). The CDR3 protein is CSASGRASSYEQYF. The DNA for the CDR3 is TGCAGTGCTAGCGGCAGGGCGAGCTCCTACGAGCAGTACTTC.